A single sample gave rise to the 6 T cell receptor beta chains below, sequenced in a study of control samples from healthy donors and cancer patients. Here immunoSEQ multiplex PCR was the method, and the copy in TCRdb shows in-frame clones only, minus some. The table has about 110,000 clones, just under 85% seen once; the top ten hold around 6.6%. Sequencing was performed on blood. These receptors all come from a man aged 18 to 35 in good health.

This clone was detected only a few times. The gene calls are TRBV2 and TRBJ1-2; D remains ambiguous. CDR3 length: 12 amino acids. V was clipped by 1 base and J by 8 bases, with 8 bases between them. Germline V gene sequence: CDR1 SNHLY, CDR2 FYNNEI. CDR3 protein: CASSEDTWGYTF. CDR3 nucleotides: TGTGCCAGCAGTGAAGACACCTGGGGCTACACCTTC.

This clone was detected only once. The rearrangement uses TRBV25-1 and TRBJ2-2, with 7 nucleotides matching TRBD1. CDR1 and CDR2 from the germline V gene are MGHDK and SYGVNS. The trim removed 2 bases at V and 5 bases at J, leaving 5 bases unmatched. The CDR3 spans 15 residues. CDR3 DNA: TGTGCCAGCAGTGAAGACAGGGTAGGGACCGGGGAGCTGTTTTTT. Translated: CASSEDRVGTGELFF.

The rearrangement links TRBV18 to TRBJ1-2; D is possibly TRBD1 (6 bases). There are 18 residues in the CDR3. V was shortened by 5 bases and J by 3 bases, with 25 bases between the two germline ends. The V gene's germline CDR1 is KGHSH and CDR2 LQKENI. The CDR3: CASSTAQGPLPYDYGYTF. CDR3 in DNA: TGTGCCAGCTCAACGGCCCAGGGGCCTCTCCCGTATGACTATGGCTACACCTTC.

The chain recombines TRBV25-1 with TRBJ1-1; no definite D call. In germline, CDR1 is MGHDK, CDR2 SYGVNS. V was shortened by 6 bases and J by 0 bases, with 8 bases between the two germline ends. The CDR3 extends over 13 amino acids. CDR3 region: CASSDGLNTEAFF. As DNA, the CDR3 is TGTGCCAGCAGCGACGGCTTGAACACTGAAGCTTTCTTT.

This chain joins TRBV4-3 and TRBJ1-1, with D uncertain. Germline V CDR1 and CDR2: LGHNA, YSLEER. This CDR3 has 15 amino acids. Trimming shortened V by 0 bases and J by 3 bases, and 11 bases separated the two germline ends. The CDR3, as DNA: TGCGCCAGCAGCCAAGATGGTTTTCGTGACACTGAAGCTTTCTTT. This sequence encodes CASSQDGFRDTEAFF.

This clone was observed a single time. CDR3 amino acids: CASSQGGQGQYEQYF. The CDR3, as DNA: TGTGCCAGCAGCCAAGGAGGGCAAGGACAGTACGAGCAGTACTTC. J is TRBJ2-7 and V is TRBV14, with D perhaps matching TRBD1 (6 bases). The germline gives CDR1 SGHDN, CDR2 FVKESK. V lost 1 base to trimming and J lost 4 bases, with 14 bases between them. This CDR3 comprises 15 residues.